Shown below are 2 T cell receptor beta chains from a single sample sequenced in a study of blood T cell repertoires in COVID-19. Only in-frame clones appear in the TCRdb table, and some are missing; sequencing was by immunoSEQ multiplex PCR. This table has 85,000 to 110,000 clones, roughly 85% appearing once. Sequencing was performed on peripheral blood. Receptors originate from a man aged 45 to 65 in a cohort sampled during active COVID-19.

This clone has just one count. The chain is built from TRBV27 and TRBJ2-3; TRBD2 aligns across 10 bases. The CDR3 covers 15 residues. Germline trimming cut 4 bases from V and 2 bases from J; bases unmatched to any gene: 3. CDR1 and CDR2 (germline): MNHEY, SMNVEV (reference sequence). In nucleotides, the CDR3 is TGTGCCAGCAGTTCTAGCGGGAGCTTCACAGATACGCAGTATTTT. This translates into CASSSSGSFTDTQYF.

This clone was detected once. CDR3: CASSQGTGARGGYTF. The CDR3 nucleotides read TGTGCCAGCAGCCAAGGTACAGGGGCCCGTGGTGGCTACACCTTC. This chain links TRBV3-1 (or the pseudogene TRBV3-2) with TRBJ1-2; TRBD1 agrees at 7 bases. V was clipped by 1 base and J by 7 bases; unmatched bases: 9. The CDR3 contains 15 residues. Germline values: CDR1 LGHDT, CDR2 YNNKEL (reference sequence).